The clone carrying this T cell receptor beta chain has only one observation. The CDR3 length is 17 residues. The germline V gene encodes CDR1 MDHEN and CDR2 SYDVKM. V was clipped by 2 bases and J by 8 bases, with 24 bases between them. Data came from immunoSEQ multiplex PCR; TCRdb stores just in-frame clones and leaves some out. The sample holds over 85,000 clones, approximately 67% seen once. The data belong to a study of blood T cell repertoires in COVID-19. About the research overall: Acute and convalescent COVID-19 specimens originated in the United States, Italy and Spain. PBMCs, B-cell-depleted T cells, or T cells provided the cDNA or gDNA that made up the material.

Sequencing was done on a sample of peripheral blood. The clonotype originates from a woman aged 55-70 years with acute or convalescent COVID-19. V gene TRBV28 combines with J gene TRBJ1-2, with a possible D match to TRBD1 (6 bases). The CDR3 coding sequence is TGTGCCAGCAGTTTAACCGCGCGCGCTGGGGGCGGTGTCGGCTACACCTTC. It encodes CASSLTARAGGGVGYTF.